This T cell receptor beta chain comes out of a study of blood T cell repertoires in COVID-19. V was clipped by 3 bases and J by 0 bases; unmatched bases: 2. This CDR3 has 15 amino acids. Germline V gene sequence: CDR1 MDHEN, CDR2 SYDVKM. The table came from immunoSEQ multiplex PCR; TCRdb's copy has only in-frame clones and leaves some out. The sample has some 250,000 clones; around 89% are singletons. The specimen sequenced was PBMCs or T cells enriched from blood (not recorded which). The receptor comes from a man aged 40-49 years who had recovered from COVID-19. This chain uses TRBV28 with TRBJ2-1; TRBD2 matches at 7 bases. CDR3: CASSLVAGSYNEQFF. The CDR3, as DNA: TGTGCCAGCAGTTTGGTAGCGGGCTCCTACAATGAGCAGTTCTTC.